This is a list of T cell receptor beta chains from one sample in a study of vaccination effects on CD4 cells after COVID-19. The assay was immunoSEQ multiplex PCR, and TCRdb's table has in-frame clones only and misses some. The sample shows 25,000 to 35,000 clones, around 85% of them seen only once. Their antigen targets remain unknown. The input for sequencing was CD4+ T cells from PBMCs cultured with SARS-CoV-2 spike peptides, taken after COVID-19 vaccination. These receptors came from a human donor who received a COVID-19 vaccine. Some clones in this sample may be carry-over from other donors' samples. The CDR3 runs from the conserved cysteine through the conserved F or W. A D gene is named only where the DNA matches it firmly. Clone size is not always given. Where it is, it says once, few, many or a class for expanded clones.

J | D | size | V | CDR3 | DNA
TRBJ1-2 | . | few | TRBV6-6 | CASSYSGGGLPYGYTF | TGTGCCAGCAGTTACTCAGGAGGGGGGCTTCCCTATGGCTACACCTTC
TRBJ2-6 | TRBD1 | . | TRBV7-2 | CASSSTGASSGANVLTF | TGTGCCAGCAGCAGTACAGGGGCCAGCTCTGGGGCCAACGTCCTGACTTTC
TRBJ1-5 | . | few | TRBV30 | CAWSRASNQPQHF | TGTGCCTGGAGTCGGGCTAGCAATCAGCCCCAGCATTTT
TRBJ1-6 | . | . | TRBV6-6 | CASSSKGPFFNSPLHF | TGTGCCAGCAGTTCAAAGGGGCCCTTCTTTAATTCACCCCTCCACTTT
TRBJ2-5 | TRBD2 | . | TRBV7-2 | CASSPRPGGGGETQYF | TGTGCCAGCAGCCCACGGCCGGGCGGGGGGGGAGAGACCCAGTACTTC
TRBJ1-1 | . | . | TRBV19 | CASSLNRVANTEAFF | TGTGCCAGTAGTCTTAACAGGGTGGCGAACACTGAAGCTTTCTTT
TRBJ2-3 | . | few | TRBV4-3 | CASSPKFTDTQYF | TGCGCCAGCAGCCCGAAGTTCACAGATACGCAGTATTTT
TRBJ1-3 | . | once | TRBV5-1 | CASSLAPGAIGDTIYF | TGCGCCAGCAGCTTGGCCCCAGGGGCGATTGGAGACACCATATATTTT
TRBJ1-1 | TRBD1 | . | TRBV6-5 | CASSRDRLTEAFF | TGTGCCAGCAGCCGGGACAGGTTGACTGAAGCTTTCTTT
TRBJ2-1 | . | few | TRBV2 | CASSLLMGSNEQFF | TGTGCCAGCAGCTTGCTAATGGGTTCCAATGAGCAGTTCTTC
TRBJ2-7 | TRBD1 | . | TRBV27 | CASTLAGGPSYEQYF | TGTGCCAGCACCCTAGCAGGGGGCCCTTCCTACGAGCAGTACTTC
TRBJ1-3 | . | . | TRBV27 | CASSLSIGNTIYF | TGTGCCAGCAGTTTGTCTATCGGAAACACCATATATTTT
TRBJ2-5 | . | once | TRBV21-1 | CASSAAGQLAGLQETQYF | TGTGCCAGCAGCGCAGCGGGGCAACTAGCGGGGCTTCAAGAGACCCAGTACTTC
TRBJ1-5 | . | few | TRBV19 | CASSQYHIESNQPQHF | TGTGCCAGTAGCCAGTATCACATCGAAAGCAATCAGCCCCAGCATTTT
TRBJ1-2 | TRBD1 | medium-sized | TRBV5-1 | CASSPTGVLYGYTF | TGCGCCAGCAGTCCGACAGGGGTTCTCTATGGCTACACCTTC
TRBJ2-3 | . | . | TRBV15 | CATSREQFTDTQYF | TGTGCCACCAGCAGAGAACAGTTCACAGATACGCAGTATTTT
TRBJ2-5 | . | . | TRBV7-2 | CASSIQETQYF | TGTGCCAGCAGCATCCAAGAGACCCAGTACTTC
TRBJ2-5 | . | . | TRBV5-6 | CASSLAGRRETQYF | TGTGCCAGCAGCTTGGCAGGCAGACGAGAGACCCAGTACTTC
TRBJ2-1 | TRBD2 | . | TRBV20-1 | CSASVAGGPWEQFF | TGCAGTGCTAGTGTCGCGGGGGGGCCGTGGGAGCAGTTCTTC
TRBJ2-1 | TRBD2 | . | TRBV6-1 | CASSEKVSGGVYEQFF | TGTGCCAGCAGTGAGAAGGTTAGCGGGGGGGTCTATGAGCAGTTCTTC
TRBJ2-6 | . | once | TRBV19 | CASSIEGGAGANVLTF | TGTGCCAGTAGTATAGAAGGGGGTGCTGGGGCCAACGTCCTGACTTTC
TRBJ1-1 | TRBD1 | . | TRBV5-1 | CASSPGAQGGNTEAFF | TGCGCCAGCAGCCCAGGGGCCCAGGGGGGGAACACTGAAGCTTTCTTT